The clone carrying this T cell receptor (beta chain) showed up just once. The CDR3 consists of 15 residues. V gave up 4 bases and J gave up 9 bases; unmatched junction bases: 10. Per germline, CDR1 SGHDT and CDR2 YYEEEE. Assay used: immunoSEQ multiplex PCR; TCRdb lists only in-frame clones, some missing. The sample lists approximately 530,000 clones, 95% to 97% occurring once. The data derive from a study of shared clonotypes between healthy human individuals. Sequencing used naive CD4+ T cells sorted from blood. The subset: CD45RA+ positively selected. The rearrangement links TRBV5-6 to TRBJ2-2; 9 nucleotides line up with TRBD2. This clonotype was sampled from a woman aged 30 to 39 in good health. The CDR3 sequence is CASSLTSGPPRELFF. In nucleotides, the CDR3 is TGTGCCAGCAGCCTAACTAGCGGGCCTCCCCGGGAGCTGTTTTTT.